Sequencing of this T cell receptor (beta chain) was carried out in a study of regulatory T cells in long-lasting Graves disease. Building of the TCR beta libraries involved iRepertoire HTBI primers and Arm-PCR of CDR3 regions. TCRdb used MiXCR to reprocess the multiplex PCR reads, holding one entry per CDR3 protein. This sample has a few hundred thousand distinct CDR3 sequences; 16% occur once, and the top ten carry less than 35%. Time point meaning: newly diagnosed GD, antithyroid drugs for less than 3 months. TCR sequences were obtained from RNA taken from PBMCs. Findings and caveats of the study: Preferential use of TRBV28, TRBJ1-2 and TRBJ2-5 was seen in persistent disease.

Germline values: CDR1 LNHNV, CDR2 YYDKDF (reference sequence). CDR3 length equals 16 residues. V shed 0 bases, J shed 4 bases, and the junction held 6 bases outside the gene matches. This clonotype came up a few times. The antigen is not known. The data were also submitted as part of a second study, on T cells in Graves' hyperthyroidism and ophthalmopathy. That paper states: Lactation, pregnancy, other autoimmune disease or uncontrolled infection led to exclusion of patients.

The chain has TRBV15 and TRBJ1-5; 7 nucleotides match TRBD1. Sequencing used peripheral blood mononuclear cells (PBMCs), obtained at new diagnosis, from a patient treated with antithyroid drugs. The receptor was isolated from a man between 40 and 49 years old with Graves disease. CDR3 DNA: TGTGCCACCAGCAGAGATCGGAACAGGGGAAATCAGCCCCAGCATTTT. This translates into CATSRDRNRGNQPQHF.